This entry concerns a single TCR beta chain. Its antigen remains unknown. The sample comes from a study of T cells after yellow fever vaccination. Study-wide background: Preparing low-cell-number fractions relied on SMART-Seq v4 Ultra Low Input. Whole-study results and caveats: In post-booster samples, most primary-vaccination clones reappeared (about 97% CD4, 70% to 90% CD8). Shared CD4/CD8 clonotypes were a small share, likely from convergent recombination.

This CDR3 region has 13 residues. Deletions cut 3 bases from V and 2 bases from J, with 11 bases between. CDR1 and CDR2 (germline): DFQATT, SNEGSKA (reference sequence). TCRdb redid the calling of the 5' RACE reads with MiXCR, one entry per CDR3 protein. Of about 310,000 distinct CDR3 sequences in the sample, 3.6% were seen once. This clonotype originated in a man younger than 35 who received the YFV17D yellow fever vaccine. This chain joins TRBV20-1 and TRBJ2-7; possibly TRBD1 for D (7 bases). The sample consisted of PBMCs, taken on the day of the yellow fever booster vaccination. Written as DNA, the CDR3 is TGCAGTGCTAGGGCGGGACAGACCTACGAGCAGTACTTC. Its protein product is CSARAGQTYEQYF.